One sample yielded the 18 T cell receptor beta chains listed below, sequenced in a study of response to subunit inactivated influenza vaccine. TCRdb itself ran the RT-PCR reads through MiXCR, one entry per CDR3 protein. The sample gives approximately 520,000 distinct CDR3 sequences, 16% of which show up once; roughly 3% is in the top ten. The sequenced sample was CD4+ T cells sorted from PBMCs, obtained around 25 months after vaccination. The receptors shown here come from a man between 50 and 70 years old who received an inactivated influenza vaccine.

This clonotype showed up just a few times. Here the CDR3 DNA reads TGCAGTGCTAGAGGTTACCAGGGGCAGCTCGGCCAGCCCCAGCATTTT. Residues: CSARGYQGQLGQPQHF. V is TRBV20-1 and J is TRBJ1-5; D is perhaps TRBD1 (6 bases). This CDR3 comprises 16 residues. V was trimmed by 1 base and J by 7 bases, leaving 20 bases between them. Per the germline V gene, CDR1 is DFQATT and CDR2 is SNEGSKA (reference sequence).

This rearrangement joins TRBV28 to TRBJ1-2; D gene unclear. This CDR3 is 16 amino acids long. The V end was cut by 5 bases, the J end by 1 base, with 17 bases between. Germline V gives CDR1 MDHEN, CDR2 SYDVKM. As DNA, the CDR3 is TGTGCCAGCAGTGGTCCGTCCACCGATTTTAACTATGGCTACACCTTC. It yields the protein CASSGPSTDFNYGYTF.

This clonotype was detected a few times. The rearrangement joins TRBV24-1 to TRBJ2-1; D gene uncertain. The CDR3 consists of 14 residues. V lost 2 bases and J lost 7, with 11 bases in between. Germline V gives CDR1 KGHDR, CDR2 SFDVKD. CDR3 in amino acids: CATSDWTASNEQFF. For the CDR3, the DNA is TGTGCCACCAGTGATTGGACCGCCTCGAATGAGCAGTTCTTC.

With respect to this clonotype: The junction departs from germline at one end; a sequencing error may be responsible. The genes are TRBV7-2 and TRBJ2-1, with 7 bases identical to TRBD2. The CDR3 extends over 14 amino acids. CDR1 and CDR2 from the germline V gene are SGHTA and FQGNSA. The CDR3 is CARSVPGTTNEQFF. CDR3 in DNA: TGTGCCCGCAGCGTCCCCGGGACTACAAATGAGCAGTTCTTC.

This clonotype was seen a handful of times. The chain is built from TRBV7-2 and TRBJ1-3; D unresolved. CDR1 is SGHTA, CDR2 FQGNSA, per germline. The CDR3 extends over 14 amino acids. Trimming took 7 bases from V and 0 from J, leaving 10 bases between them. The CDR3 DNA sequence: TGTGCCAGCAATTCATTTGCCTCTGGAAACACCATATATTTT. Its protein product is CASNSFASGNTIYF.

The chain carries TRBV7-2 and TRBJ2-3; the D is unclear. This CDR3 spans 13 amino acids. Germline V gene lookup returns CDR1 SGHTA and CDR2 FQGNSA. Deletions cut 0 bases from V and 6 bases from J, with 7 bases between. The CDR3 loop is CASSLAQPDTQYF. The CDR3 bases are TGTGCCAGCAGCTTAGCACAGCCGGATACGCAGTATTTT.

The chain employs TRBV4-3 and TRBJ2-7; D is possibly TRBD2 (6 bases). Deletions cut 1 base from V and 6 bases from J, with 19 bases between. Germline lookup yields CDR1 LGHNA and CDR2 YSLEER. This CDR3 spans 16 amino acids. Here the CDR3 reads CASSQGPDVPGGEQYF. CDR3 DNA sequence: TGCGCCAGCAGCCAAGGTCCGGACGTACCCGGGGGCGAGCAGTACTTC.

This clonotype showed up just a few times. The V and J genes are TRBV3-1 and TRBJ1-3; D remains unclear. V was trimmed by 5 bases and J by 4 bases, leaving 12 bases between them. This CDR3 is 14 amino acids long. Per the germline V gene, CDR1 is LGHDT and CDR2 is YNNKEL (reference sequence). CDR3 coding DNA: TGTGCCAGCAGCTTCAGGACGTCCGGAAACACCATATATTTT. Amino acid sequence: CASSFRTSGNTIYF.

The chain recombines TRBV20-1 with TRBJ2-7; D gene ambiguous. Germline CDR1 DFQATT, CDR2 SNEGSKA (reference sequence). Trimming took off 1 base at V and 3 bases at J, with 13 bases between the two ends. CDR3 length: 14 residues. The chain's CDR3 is CSARVPGPGYEQYF. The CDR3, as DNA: TGCAGTGCTAGAGTCCCGGGCCCCGGCTACGAGCAGTACTTC.

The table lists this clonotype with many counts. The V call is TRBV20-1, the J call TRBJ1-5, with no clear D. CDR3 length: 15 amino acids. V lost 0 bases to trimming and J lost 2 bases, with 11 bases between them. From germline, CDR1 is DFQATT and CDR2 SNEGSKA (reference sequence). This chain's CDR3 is CSARDMAVGNQPQHF. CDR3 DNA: TGCAGTGCTAGAGATATGGCGGTGGGCAATCAGCCCCAGCATTTT.

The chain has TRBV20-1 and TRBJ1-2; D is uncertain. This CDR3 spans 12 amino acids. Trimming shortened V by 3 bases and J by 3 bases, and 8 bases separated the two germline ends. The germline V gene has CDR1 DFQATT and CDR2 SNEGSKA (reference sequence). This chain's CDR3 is CSASRFDYGYTF. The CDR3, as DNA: TGCAGTGCTAGTCGGTTTGACTATGGCTACACCTTC.

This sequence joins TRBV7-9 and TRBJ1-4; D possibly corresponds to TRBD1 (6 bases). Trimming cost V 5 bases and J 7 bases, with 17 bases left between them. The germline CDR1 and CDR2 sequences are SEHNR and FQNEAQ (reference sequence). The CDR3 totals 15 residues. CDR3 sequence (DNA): TGTGCCAGCAGCATCGGGGGGGGCAGCGGTGAAAAACTGTTTTTT. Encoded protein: CASSIGGGSGEKLFF.

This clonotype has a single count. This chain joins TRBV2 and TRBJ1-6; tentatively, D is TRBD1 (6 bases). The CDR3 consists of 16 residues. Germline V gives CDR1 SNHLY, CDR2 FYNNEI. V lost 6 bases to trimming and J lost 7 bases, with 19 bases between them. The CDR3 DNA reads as TGTGCCAGCAGAGGCCCGGGACACGAGGGGAATTCACCCCTCCACTTT. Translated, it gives CASRGPGHEGNSPLHF.

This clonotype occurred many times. CDR3 protein: CASNRDRPPYEQYF. CDR3 nucleotides: TGTGCCAGCAATAGGGACAGGCCCCCCTACGAGCAGTACTTC. This chain links TRBV6-1 with TRBJ2-7, with 8 bases matching TRBD1. V gave up 7 bases and J gave up 2 bases; unmatched junction bases: 7. Per the germline V gene, CDR1 is MNHNS and CDR2 is SASEGT. The CDR3 is 14 amino acids.

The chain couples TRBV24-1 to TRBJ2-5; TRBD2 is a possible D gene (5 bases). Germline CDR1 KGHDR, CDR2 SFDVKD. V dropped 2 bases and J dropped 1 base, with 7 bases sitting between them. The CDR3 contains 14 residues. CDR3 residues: CATSDSAAQETQYF. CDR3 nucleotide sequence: TGTGCCACCAGTGATTCAGCGGCCCAAGAGACCCAGTACTTC.

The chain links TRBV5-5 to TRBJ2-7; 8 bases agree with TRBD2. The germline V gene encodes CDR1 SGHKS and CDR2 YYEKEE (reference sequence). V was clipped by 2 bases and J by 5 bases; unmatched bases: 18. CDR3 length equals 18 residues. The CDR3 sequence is CASSFFGREGSSQDEQYF. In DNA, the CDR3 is TGTGCCAGCAGCTTCTTCGGACGGGAGGGTTCATCGCAGGACGAGCAGTACTTC.

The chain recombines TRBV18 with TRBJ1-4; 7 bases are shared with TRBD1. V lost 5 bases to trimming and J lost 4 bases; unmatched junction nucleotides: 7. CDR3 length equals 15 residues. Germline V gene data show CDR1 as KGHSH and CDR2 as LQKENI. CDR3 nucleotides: TGTGCCAGCTCAGCCCGCGGACAGGTTAATGAAAAACTGTTTTTT. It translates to CASSARGQVNEKLFF. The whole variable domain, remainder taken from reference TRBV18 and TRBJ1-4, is NAGVMQNPRHLVRRRGQEARLRCSPMKGHSHVYWYRQLPEEGLKFMVYLQKENIIDESGMPKERFSAEFPKEGPSILRIQQVVRGDSAAYFCASSARGQVNEKLFFGSGTQLSVL.

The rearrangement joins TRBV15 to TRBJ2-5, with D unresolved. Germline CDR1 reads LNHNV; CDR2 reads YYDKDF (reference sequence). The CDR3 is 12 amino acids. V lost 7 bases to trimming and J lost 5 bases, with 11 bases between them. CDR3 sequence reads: CATTSSRETQYF. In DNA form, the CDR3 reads TGTGCCACCACCTCATCCAGGGAGACCCAGTACTTC.